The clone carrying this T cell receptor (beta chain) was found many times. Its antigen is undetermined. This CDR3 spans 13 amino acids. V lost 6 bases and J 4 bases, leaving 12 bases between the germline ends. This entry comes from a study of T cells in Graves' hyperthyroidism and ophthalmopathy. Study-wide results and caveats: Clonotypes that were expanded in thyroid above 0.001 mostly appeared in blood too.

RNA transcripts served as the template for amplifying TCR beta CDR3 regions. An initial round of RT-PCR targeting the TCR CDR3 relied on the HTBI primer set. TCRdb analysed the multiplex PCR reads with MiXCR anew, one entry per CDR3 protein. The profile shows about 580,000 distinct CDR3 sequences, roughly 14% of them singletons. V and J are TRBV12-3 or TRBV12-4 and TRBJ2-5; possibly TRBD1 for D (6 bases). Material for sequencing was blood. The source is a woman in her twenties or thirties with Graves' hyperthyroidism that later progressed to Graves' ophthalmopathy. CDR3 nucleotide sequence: TGTGCCAGCAGAAACAGGGAGCGAGAGACCCAGTACTTC. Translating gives CASRNRERETQYF.